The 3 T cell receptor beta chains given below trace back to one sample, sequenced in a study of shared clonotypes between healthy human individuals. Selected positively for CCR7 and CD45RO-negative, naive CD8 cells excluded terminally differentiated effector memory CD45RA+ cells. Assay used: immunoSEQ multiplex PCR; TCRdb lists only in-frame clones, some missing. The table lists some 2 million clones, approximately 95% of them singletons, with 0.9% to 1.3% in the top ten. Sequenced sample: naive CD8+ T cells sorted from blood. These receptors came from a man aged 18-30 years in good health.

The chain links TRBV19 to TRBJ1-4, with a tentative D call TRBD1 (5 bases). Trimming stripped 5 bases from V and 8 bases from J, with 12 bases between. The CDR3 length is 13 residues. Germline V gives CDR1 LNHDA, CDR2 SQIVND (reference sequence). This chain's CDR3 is CASSSGDSEKLFF. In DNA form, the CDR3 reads TGTGCCAGTAGTTCGGGCGACAGCGAAAAACTGTTTTTT.

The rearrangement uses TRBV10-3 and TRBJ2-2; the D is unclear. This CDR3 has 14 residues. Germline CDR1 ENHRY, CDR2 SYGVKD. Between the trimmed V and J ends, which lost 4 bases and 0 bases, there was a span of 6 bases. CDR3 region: CAISVGPNTGELFF. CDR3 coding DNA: TGTGCCATCAGTGTTGGCCCGAACACCGGGGAGCTGTTTTTT.

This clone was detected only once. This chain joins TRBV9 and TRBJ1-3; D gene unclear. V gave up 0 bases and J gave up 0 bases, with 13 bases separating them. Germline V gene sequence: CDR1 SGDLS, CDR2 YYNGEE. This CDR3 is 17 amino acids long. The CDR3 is CASSVGSEGISGNTIYF. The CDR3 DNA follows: TGTGCCAGCAGCGTAGGCTCGGAGGGAATCTCTGGAAACACCATATATTTT.